Shown below are 13 T cell receptor beta chains from a single sample sequenced in a study of T cell repertoires in cytomegalovirus infection. TCRdb re-called the reads through MiXCR, storing one row per CDR3 protein. The table has approximately 310,000 distinct CDR3 sequences, 25% seen once. What these receptors recognize is not known. The material was cultured PBMCs, obtained from culture after CMV antigen stimulation. These receptors originate from a human donor in good health (CMV status not recorded). Some clones in this sample may be carry-over from other donors' samples.

This clonotype was counted many times. The CDR3: CASSLWAPSNNEQFF. The CDR3 DNA is TGTGCCAGCAGCTTATGGGCTCCTAGCAACAATGAGCAGTTCTTC. The J gene is TRBJ2-1, the V gene TRBV7-6, with D tentatively TRBD2 (5 bases). With 2 bases removed from V and 5 bases from J, the gap between germline ends came to 13 bases. Germline lookup yields CDR1 SGHVS and CDR2 FNYEAQ. This CDR3 region has 15 residues.

The V call is TRBV30, the J call TRBJ1-2, with a possible D match to TRBD1 (6 bases). The CDR3 sequence is 15 residues long. V was clipped by 1 base and J by 3 bases, with 15 bases between them. Per the germline V gene, CDR1 is GTSNPN and CDR2 is SVGIG (reference sequence). CDR3 sequence: CAWSEARQAHYGYTF. The CDR3, as DNA: TGTGCCTGGAGTGAAGCCCGACAGGCCCACTATGGCTACACCTTC.

This chain's CDR3 is CATSLDRRNQPQHF. The CDR3 DNA sequence: TGTGCCACCAGCCTGGACAGGAGAAATCAGCCCCAGCATTTT. The rearrangement links TRBV15 to TRBJ1-5; 7 positions match TRBD1. Germline CDR1 is LNHNV and CDR2 is YYDKDF (reference sequence). The ends lost 5 bases at V and 4 bases at J; junction bases unmatched: 5. This CDR3 spans 14 amino acids.

This clonotype has a count of ten or more. The CDR3, as DNA: TGTGCCAGCAGCTTAGGGGGCGGGCGGGGGGGTGGGTTCTTC. Amino acids: CASSLGGGRGGGFF. The chain joins TRBV7-2 to TRBJ2-1; 9 bases agree with TRBD2. CDR1 is SGHTA, CDR2 FQGNSA, per germline. The CDR3 spans 14 residues. V lost 1 base, J lost 15 bases, and 10 bases stayed unmatched.

This clonotype was seen many times. CDR3 bases: TGTGCCAGCAGTACCGCGGTGAGGGCCGTACAAGAGACCCAGTACTTC. As protein: CASSTAVRAVQETQYF. This sequence joins TRBV12-3 or TRBV12-4 and TRBJ2-5; a weak D match, TRBD2 (5 bases). The CDR3 extends over 16 amino acids. Trimming left V 5 bases short and J 2 bases short, with 18 bases between.

CDR3 protein: CASSSQGAAFF. CDR3 DNA: TGTGCCAGCAGCTCCCAGGGGGCGGCTTTCTTT. The chain links TRBV11-2 to TRBJ1-1; 8 bases match TRBD1. The CDR3 consists of 11 residues. The germline V gene encodes CDR1 SGHAT and CDR2 FQNNGV. V shed 4 bases, J shed 11 bases, and the junction held 3 bases outside the gene matches.

This clonotype was recorded a few times. This chain links TRBV7-2 with TRBJ1-3; D is unresolved. This CDR3 spans 15 amino acids. V dropped 4 bases and J dropped 0 bases, with 10 bases sitting between them. Looked up from germline, CDR1 is SGHTA and CDR2 is FQGNSA. In DNA form, the CDR3 reads TGTGCCAGCAGCTCCGGGTCGTTCTCTGGAAACACCATATATTTT. Protein: CASSSGSFSGNTIYF.

This chain connects TRBV5-6 to TRBJ2-1; perhaps TRBD2 as D (6 bases). Germline V gene data show CDR1 as SGHDT and CDR2 as YYEEEE. V was shortened by 4 bases and J by 9 bases, with 11 bases between the two germline ends. This CDR3 has 12 amino acids. CDR3 loop: CASSILAFEQFF. The CDR3 nucleotides are TGTGCCAGCAGCATCCTAGCGTTTGAGCAGTTCTTC.

V gene TRBV7-2 combines with J gene TRBJ2-4, with a tentative D call TRBD2 (6 bases). Trimming removed 7 bases at V and 8 bases at J, with 12 bases between. The CDR3 totals 12 residues. CDR1 is SGHTA and CDR2 is FQGNSA in the germline V gene. DNA for the CDR3: TGTGCCAGCACTGAAGCGGGCGACATTCAGTACTTC. This sequence encodes CASTEAGDIQYF. The full variable domain, completed using reference TRBV7-2 and TRBJ2-4, is GAGVSQSPSNKVTEKGKDVELRCDPISGHTALYWYRQSLGQGLEFLIYFQGNSAPDKSGLPSDRFSAERTGGSVSTLTIQRTQQEDSAVYLCASTEAGDIQYFGAGTRLSVL.

The chain couples TRBV4-1 to TRBJ1-4, with TRBD1 matching 8 bases. V lost 8 bases, J lost 4 bases, and 3 bases stayed unmatched. Per germline, CDR1 MGHRA and CDR2 YSYEKL. CDR3 length: 13 amino acids. CDR3 loop: CASDRGDNEKLFF. In DNA form, the CDR3 reads TGCGCCAGCGACAGGGGCGATAATGAAAAACTGTTTTTT.

This clonotype was seen a few times. V gene TRBV27 combines with J gene TRBJ2-2; D unclear. Germline values: CDR1 MNHEY, CDR2 SMNVEV (reference sequence). The V end lost 9 bases, the J end lost 5 bases, and 22 bases lay between the germline ends. CDR3 length: 16 amino acids. CDR3 in amino acids: CASTIVVGSGTGELFF. The CDR3 DNA follows: TGTGCCAGTACCATAGTTGTGGGAAGTGGGACCGGGGAGCTGTTTTTT.

This clonotype was observed many times. This sequence joins TRBV28 and TRBJ1-1; the match to TRBD1 covers 7 bases. The CDR3 contains 15 residues. Germline V gene sequence: CDR1 MDHEN, CDR2 SYDVKM. With V trimmed by 5 bases and J by 1 base, 7 bases remained unmatched. CDR3 nucleotides: TGTGCCAGCAGTCGTCCAGGGGGGGGGAACACTGAAGCTTTCTTT. Translating it yields CASSRPGGGNTEAFF.

At least ten counts were recorded for this clonotype. Here the CDR3 reads CASSLARVGRNEKLFF. The CDR3, as DNA: TGTGCCAGCAGCTTAGCGAGGGTGGGGCGAAATGAAAAACTGTTTTTT. The genes are TRBV7-8 and TRBJ1-4, with D possibly TRBD1 on 5 matching bases. Germline V gene lookup returns CDR1 SGHVS and CDR2 FQNEAQ. The CDR3 totals 16 residues. V was pared by 0 bases and J by 5 bases, with 13 bases between. The whole variable domain, filled in from reference TRBV7-8 and TRBJ1-4, reads GAGVSQSPRYKVAKRGQDVALRCDPISGHVSLFWYQQALGQGPEFLTYFQNEAQLDKSGLPSDRFFAERPEGSVSTLKIQRTQQEDSAVYLCASSLARVGRNEKLFFGSGTQLSVL.